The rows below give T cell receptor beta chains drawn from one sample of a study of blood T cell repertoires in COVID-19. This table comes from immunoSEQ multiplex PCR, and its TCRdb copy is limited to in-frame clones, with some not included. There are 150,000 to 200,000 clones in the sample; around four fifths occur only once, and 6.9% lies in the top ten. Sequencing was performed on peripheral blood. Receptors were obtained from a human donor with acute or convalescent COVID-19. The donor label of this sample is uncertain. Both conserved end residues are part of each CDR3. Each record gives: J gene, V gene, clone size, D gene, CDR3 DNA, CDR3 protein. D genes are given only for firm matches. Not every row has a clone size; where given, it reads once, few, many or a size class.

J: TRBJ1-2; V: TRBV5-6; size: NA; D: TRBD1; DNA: TGTGCCAGCAGCTTGGGTGGGACAGGAGCCTATGGCTACACCTTC; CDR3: CASSLGGTGAYGYTF
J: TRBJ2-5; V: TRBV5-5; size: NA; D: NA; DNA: TGTGCCAGCAGCTTGGAGGGACACGGACAAGAGACCCAGTACTTC; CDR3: CASSLEGHGQETQYF
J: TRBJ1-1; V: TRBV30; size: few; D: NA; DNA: TGTGCCTGGAATCGGGCAGGAGGATCGGCTGAAGCTTTCTTT; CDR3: CAWNRAGGSAEAFF
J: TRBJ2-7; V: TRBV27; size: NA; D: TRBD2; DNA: TGTGCCAGCAGTTTATCGTCTACTAGCGGGGGCGAGCAGTACTTC; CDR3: CASSLSSTSGGEQYF
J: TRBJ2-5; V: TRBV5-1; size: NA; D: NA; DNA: TGCGCCAGCAGCTTGGTAGGGGGGGCACGAGAGACCCAGTACTTC; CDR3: CASSLVGGARETQYF
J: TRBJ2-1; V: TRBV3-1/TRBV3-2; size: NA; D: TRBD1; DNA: TGTGCCAGCAGCCAAGAGGGCAGGGGGCTGACCCAGTTCTTC; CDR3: CASSQEGRGLTQFF
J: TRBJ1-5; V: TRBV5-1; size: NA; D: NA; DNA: TGCGCCAGCAGCTTGTCGGGGAATAGCAATCAGCCCCAGCATTTT; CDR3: CASSLSGNSNQPQHF
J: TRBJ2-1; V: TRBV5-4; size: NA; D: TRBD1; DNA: TGTGCCAGCAGCGCCAGGGGGCGCCTCCTTTCCAATGAGCAGTTCTTC; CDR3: CASSARGRLLSNEQFF
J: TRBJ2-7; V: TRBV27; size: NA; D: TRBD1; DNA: TGTGCCAGCAGTTTTTCCGGGACAGGGGGCCCGGGTGGTGGTAGGCAGTACTTC; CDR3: CASSFSGTGGPGGGRQYF
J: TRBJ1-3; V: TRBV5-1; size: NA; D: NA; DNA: TGCGCCAGCAGTCTTACAGGGAACTCTGGAAACACCATATATTTT; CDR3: CASSLTGNSGNTIYF
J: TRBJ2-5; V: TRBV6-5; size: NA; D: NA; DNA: TGTGCCAGCAGTTACTCCTCGCCAGGCGGGGAGACCCAGTACTTC; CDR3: CASSYSSPGGETQYF
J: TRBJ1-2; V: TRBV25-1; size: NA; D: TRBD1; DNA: TGTGCCAGCACGACAGGGTCCTATGGCTACACCTTC; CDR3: CASTTGSYGYTF
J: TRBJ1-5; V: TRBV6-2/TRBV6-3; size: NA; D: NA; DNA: TGTGCCAGCAGCCCTAGGGCGGGGGGAAATAGCAATCAGCCCCAGCATTTT; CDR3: CASSPRAGGNSNQPQHF
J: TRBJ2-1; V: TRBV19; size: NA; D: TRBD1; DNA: TGTGCCAGTAACGACAGGGTAATACCCTACAATGAGCAGTTCTTC; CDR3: CASNDRVIPYNEQFF
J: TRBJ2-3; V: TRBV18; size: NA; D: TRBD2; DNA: TGTGCCAGCTCACCGGCTCCGGGACTAGTTCGAGATACGCAGTATTTT; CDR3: CASSPAPGLVRDTQYF
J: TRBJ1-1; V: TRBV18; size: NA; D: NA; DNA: TGTGCCAGCTCACCATTGGAGGGCACTGAAGCTTTCTTT; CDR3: CASSPLEGTEAFF
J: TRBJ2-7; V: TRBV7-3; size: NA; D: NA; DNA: TGTGCCAGCAGCTCTTATGGGGCAGGGGAAGGGGACGAGCAGTACTTC; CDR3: CASSSYGAGEGDEQYF
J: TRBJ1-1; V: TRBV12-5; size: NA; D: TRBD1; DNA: TGTGCTAGTGCCACCCGGACAGGGAGGGTCGCTGAAGCTTTCTTT; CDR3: CASATRTGRVAEAFF
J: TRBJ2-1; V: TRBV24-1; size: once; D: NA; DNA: TGTGCCACCAGTGATTGGGGGCGCAGAGGCAATGAGCAGTTCTTC; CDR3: CATSDWGRRGNEQFF
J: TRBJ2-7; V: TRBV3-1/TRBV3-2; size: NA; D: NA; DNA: TGTGCCAGCAGCCAAGGAAAGGCAGGGGGGGAGCAGTACTTC; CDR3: CASSQGKAGGEQYF
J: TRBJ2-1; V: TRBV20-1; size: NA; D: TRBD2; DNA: TGCAGTGCTAGTACAGCGGGAGGAGGGTCCCGGGAGCAGTTCTTC; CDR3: CSASTAGGGSREQFF
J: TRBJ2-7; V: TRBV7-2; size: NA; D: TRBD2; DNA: TGTGCCAGCAGCTTGGGCGGGAGGGCCTACGAGCAGTACTTC; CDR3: CASSLGGRAYEQYF
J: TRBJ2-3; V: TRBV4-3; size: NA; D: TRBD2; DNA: TGCGCCAGCAGCCAAGAGCTGTCATCAACGAGCGGGGCATATACGCAGTATTTT; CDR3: CASSQELSSTSGAYTQYF
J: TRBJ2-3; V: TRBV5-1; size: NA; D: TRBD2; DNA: TGCGCCAGCAGCTTTGTTAGCGGGAGCACAGATACGCAGTATTTT; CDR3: CASSFVSGSTDTQYF
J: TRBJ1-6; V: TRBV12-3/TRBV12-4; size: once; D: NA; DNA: TGTGCCAGCACCCTAGGGAGTTCACCCCTCCACTTT; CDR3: CASTLGSSPLHF
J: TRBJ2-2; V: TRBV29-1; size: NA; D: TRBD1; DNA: TGCAGCGTTGAATCGCAGGGGGAAAACGGGGAGCTGTTTTTT; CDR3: CSVESQGENGELFF
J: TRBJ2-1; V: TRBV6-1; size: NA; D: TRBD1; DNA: TGTGCCAGCAGTGAGACCGCGGGACAGGGTAACGTGTTCTTC; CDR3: CASSETAGQGNVFF
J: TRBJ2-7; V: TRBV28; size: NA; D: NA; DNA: TGTGCCAGCAGGCCTAGCGCGGGCGAGCAGTACTTC; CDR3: CASRPSAGEQYF
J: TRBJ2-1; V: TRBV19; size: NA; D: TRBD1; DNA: TGTGCCAGTAGTGTCCGGGACAGGGTTCGGAAGTTCTTC; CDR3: CASSVRDRVRKFF
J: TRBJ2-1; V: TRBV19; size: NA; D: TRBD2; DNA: TGTGCCAGTAGTGCCGGGGGGGGGTCAAGCTCCTACAATGAGCAGTTCTTC; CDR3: CASSAGGGSSSYNEQFF
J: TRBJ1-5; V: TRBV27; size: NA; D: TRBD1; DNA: TGTGCCAGCCGTCCCTCCACCGGGACAGGGGAAAGTCAGCCCCAGCATTTT; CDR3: CASRPSTGTGESQPQHF
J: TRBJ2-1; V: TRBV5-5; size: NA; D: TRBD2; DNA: TGTGCCAGCAGGGACCGGGCTAGCGGGAGTTTGTACAATGAGCAGTTCTTC; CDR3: CASRDRASGSLYNEQFF
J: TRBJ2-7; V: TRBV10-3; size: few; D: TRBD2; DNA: TGTGCCATCAGTGAGCCGTTGGGGCGACGGCTAGCGGGAGGATCATACGAGCAGTACTTC; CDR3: CAISEPLGRRLAGGSYEQYF
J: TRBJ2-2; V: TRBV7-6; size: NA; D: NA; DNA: TGTGCCAGCAGCTTATCCCCGGACACCGGGGAGCTGTTTTTT; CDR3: CASSLSPDTGELFF
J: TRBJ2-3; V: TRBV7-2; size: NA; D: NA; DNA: TGTGCCAGCAGCACCGACTCAGATACGCAGTATTTT; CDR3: CASSTDSDTQYF
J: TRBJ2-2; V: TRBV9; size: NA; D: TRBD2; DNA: TGTGCCAGCAGCTTAAGCAGCGGGAGGGCCGACACCGGGGAGCTGTTTTTT; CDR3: CASSLSSGRADTGELFF
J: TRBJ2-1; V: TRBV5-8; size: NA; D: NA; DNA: TGTGCCAGCAGCTTCATGGCAGGGGCTTCCTACAATGAGCAGTTCTTC; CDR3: CASSFMAGASYNEQFF
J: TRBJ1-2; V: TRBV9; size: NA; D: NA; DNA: TGTGCCAGCAGCGACCCGTCACGTGGCCAAAACTATGGCTACACCTTC; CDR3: CASSDPSRGQNYGYTF
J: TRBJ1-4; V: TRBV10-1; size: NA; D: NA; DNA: TGCGCCACCTCTAATGAAAAACTGTTTTTT; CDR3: CATSNEKLFF
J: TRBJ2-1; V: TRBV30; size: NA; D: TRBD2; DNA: TGTGCCTGGAGCGGGACTAGCGGGGGCCGGTTCTTC; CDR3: CAWSGTSGGRFF
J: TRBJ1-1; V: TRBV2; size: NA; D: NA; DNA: TGTGCCAGCAGTGAAAACCCCGGTCGCACTGAAGCTTTCTTT; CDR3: CASSENPGRTEAFF
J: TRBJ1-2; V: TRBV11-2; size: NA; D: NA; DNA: TGTGCCAGCAGCTTAGGCAGGGATAGTGGCTACACCTTC; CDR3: CASSLGRDSGYTF
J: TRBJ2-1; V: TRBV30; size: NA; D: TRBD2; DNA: TGTGCCTGGAGGGGTTGGGGACTAGCGGGACATGAGCAGTTCTTC; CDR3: CAWRGWGLAGHEQFF
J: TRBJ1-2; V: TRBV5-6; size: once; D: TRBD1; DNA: TGTGCCAGCACAAACAGGGGGCGCATTGGCTACACCTTC; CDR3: CASTNRGRIGYTF
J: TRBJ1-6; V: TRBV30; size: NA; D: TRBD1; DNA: TGTGCCTGGACCGGGGACAGGGTAAACTCACCCCTCCACTTT; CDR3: CAWTGDRVNSPLHF
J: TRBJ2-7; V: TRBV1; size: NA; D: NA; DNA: TGCACCAGCAGCCAAGATCCAGGGACTAGCGACGATGGGGACTACGAGCAGTACTTC; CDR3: CTSSQDPGTSDDGDYEQYF
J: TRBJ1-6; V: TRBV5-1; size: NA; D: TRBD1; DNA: TGCGCCAGCAGCTTGGACGGACAGGGTGGTAGTTCACCCCTCCACTTT; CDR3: CASSLDGQGGSSPLHF
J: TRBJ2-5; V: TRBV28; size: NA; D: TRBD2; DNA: TGTGCCAGCAGTTTACCGGGACTAGGCGTGACCCAGTACTTC; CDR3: CASSLPGLGVTQYF